Each of the 10 T cell receptor beta chains below was sequenced from the same sample in a study of identical twins. Via MiXCR, TCRdb re-called the 5' RACE reads, giving one row per CDR3 protein. The profile shows around 370,000 distinct CDR3 sequences, approximately 8.8% of them singletons. Input material: naive T cells sorted from blood. The receptors derive from a woman between 45 and 60 years old in good health.

This clonotype was counted ten times or more. As DNA, the CDR3 is TGCGCCAGCAGCCACCTACAGGGGGCGACAGATACGCAGTATTTT. Protein: CASSHLQGATDTQYF. This chain connects TRBV4-1 to TRBJ2-3; 9 nucleotides match TRBD1. The CDR3 extends over 15 amino acids. Looked up from germline, CDR1 is MGHRA and CDR2 is YSYEKL. V lost 3 bases, J lost 3 bases, and 4 bases stayed unmatched.

The chain joins TRBV7-6 to TRBJ2-3; maybe TRBD2 (7 bases). The CDR3 sequence is 15 residues long. Looked up from germline, CDR1 is SGHVS and CDR2 is FNYEAQ. Trimming removed 5 bases at V and 4 bases at J, with 16 bases between. This chain's CDR3 is CASSVTTGRADTQYF. The CDR3 nucleotides are TGTGCCAGCAGCGTTACAACAGGGAGGGCAGATACGCAGTATTTT. The full variable domain, completed using reference TRBV7-6 and TRBJ2-3, is GAGVSQSPRYKVTKRGQDVALRCDPISGHVSLYWYRQALGQGPEFLTYFNYEAQQDKSGLPNDRFSAERPEGSISTLTIQRTEQRDSAMYRCASSVTTGRADTQYFGPGTRLTVL.

This clonotype was counted ten times or more. The CDR3, as DNA: TGCGCCAGCAGCCAGACTAGCGGAGTTAACACCGGGGAGCTGTTTTTT. It encodes CASSQTSGVNTGELFF. The chain employs TRBV5-1 and TRBJ2-2; 9 positions agree with TRBD2. Looked up from germline, CDR1 is SGHRS and CDR2 is YFSETQ. V lost 4 bases and J lost 2; bases outside the gene matches: 6. The CDR3 has 16 amino acids.

This clonotype was recorded at least ten times. The rearrangement uses TRBV4-1 and TRBJ1-4; D ambiguous. The CDR3 is 16 residues long. The ends were cut back, 1 base at V and 8 bases at J, with 17 bases in the middle. In germline, CDR1 is MGHRA, CDR2 YSYEKL. In DNA form, the CDR3 reads TGCGCCAGCAGCCAAGCAACGGTCGGAGGGAGGGAAAAACTGTTTTTT. It yields the protein CASSQATVGGREKLFF.

The chain carries TRBV5-1 and TRBJ2-7; TRBD1 agrees at 9 bases. With 4 bases clipped from V and 1 base from J, the junction kept 6 bases outside the gene matches. Germline V gives CDR1 SGHRS, CDR2 YFSETQ. This CDR3 spans 15 amino acids. The CDR3 loop reads CASSPGQGISYEQYV. In nucleotides, the CDR3 is TGCGCCAGCAGCCCGGGACAGGGAATTTCCTACGAGCAGTACGTC.

The rearrangement links TRBV10-3 to TRBJ1-2; D is perhaps TRBD1 (6 bases). CDR1 and CDR2 (germline): ENHRY, SYGVKD. This CDR3 contains 15 residues. Deletions cut 2 bases from V and 0 bases from J, with 10 bases between. The CDR3 nucleotides are TGTGCCATCAGTGAGGACAGGCGATCTAACTATGGCTACACCTTC. It specifies CAISEDRRSNYGYTF.

The sample holds many counts of this clonotype. This chain links TRBV18 with TRBJ2-3; 9 positions agree with TRBD1. Looked up from germline, CDR1 is KGHSH and CDR2 is LQKENI. J lost 1 base, V lost 1 base, and 3 bases had no gene match. The CDR3 spans 16 residues. The CDR3 sequence is CASSPLRTGGTDTQYF. The CDR3 DNA reads as TGTGCCAGCTCACCACTGAGGACAGGGGGCACAGATACGCAGTATTTT.

The chain recombines TRBV5-1 with TRBJ2-4; maybe TRBD1 (5 bases). This CDR3 has 13 amino acids. In germline, CDR1 is SGHRS, CDR2 YFSETQ. V was trimmed by 8 bases and J by 2 bases, leaving 11 bases between them. CDR3 residues: CARQGISKNIQYF. CDR3 DNA: TGCGCCAGGCAGGGAATATCCAAAAACATTCAGTACTTC. Filled out from reference TRBV5-1 and TRBJ2-4, the complete variable domain reads KAGVTQTPRYLIKTRGQQVTLSCSPISGHRSVSWYQQTPGQGLQFLFEYFSETQRNKGNFPGRFSGRQFSNSRSEMNVSTLELGDSALYLCARQGISKNIQYFGAGTRLSVL.

This clonotype was picked up a small number of times. The chain has TRBV4-1 and TRBJ2-7; D possibly corresponds to TRBD2 (7 bases). V lost 4 bases, J lost 0 bases, and 19 bases lay in between. The germline V gene encodes CDR1 MGHRA and CDR2 YSYEKL. CDR3 size: 17 residues. The CDR3 is CASSPGDIWTSSYEQYF. The DNA for the CDR3 is TGCGCCAGCAGCCCCGGGGACATATGGACTAGCTCCTACGAGCAGTACTTC.

This clonotype was counted at least ten times. The V and J genes are TRBV6-5 and TRBJ1-1; tentative D call: TRBD1 (5 bases). Germline V gene data show CDR1 as MNHEY and CDR2 as SVGAGI. The CDR3 extends over 16 amino acids. Trimming took 5 bases from V and 2 from J, leaving 18 bases between them. The CDR3 nucleotides read TGTGCCAGCAGTCTAACCTTCGACAGTTCAAACACTGAAGCTTTCTTT. It codes for CASSLTFDSSNTEAFF.